These 10 T cell receptor beta chains were sequenced from one sample in a study of blood T cell repertoires in COVID-19. Repertoires were generated with immunoSEQ multiplex PCR, while TCRdb's copy carries only in-frame clones and drops some. Seen here are under 85,000 clones, around 77% observed once, and the top ten hold about a tenth. Sample: peripheral blood. These receptors were obtained from a human donor in a cohort sampled during active COVID-19.

The chain joins TRBV2 to TRBJ1-5; D uncertain. V shed 6 bases and J shed 2 bases, with 14 bases lying between them. The CDR3 has 15 amino acids. From germline, CDR1 is SNHLY and CDR2 FYNNEI. The CDR3 loop is CASRALSSGNQPQHF. The DNA of the CDR3 is TGTGCCAGCAGGGCCCTTAGCAGTGGCAATCAGCCCCAGCATTTT.

V usage is TRBV7-8 and J usage is TRBJ1-2; tentative D call: TRBD1 (6 bases). The V gene lost 4 bases and the J gene lost 3 bases, with 12 bases spanning the gap. This CDR3 spans 14 amino acids. CDR1 SGHVS and CDR2 FQNEAQ come from the germline V gene. Here the CDR3 reads CASSSNRADYGYTF. CDR3 bases: TGTGCCAGCAGCTCCAACAGGGCGGACTATGGCTACACCTTC.

The chain has TRBV4-1 and TRBJ1-2; D call uncertain. The CDR3 covers 14 residues. In germline, CDR1 is MGHRA, CDR2 YSYEKL. The V end was cut by 2 bases, the J end by 11 bases, with 18 bases between. The chain's CDR3 is CASSQPLLPGSYTF. The CDR3, as DNA: TGCGCCAGCAGCCAACCCCTCCTCCCGGGTAGTTACACCTTC.

The J gene is TRBJ1-1, the V gene TRBV5-1; a possible D gene is TRBD1 (6 bases). There are 12 residues in the CDR3. Trimming pared 4 bases from V and 7 bases from J, leaving 11 bases between. CDR1 and CDR2 (germline): SGHRS, YFSETQ. The CDR3 sequence is CASSIQGVEAFF. CDR3 in DNA: TGCGCCAGCAGCATACAGGGTGTTGAAGCTTTCTTT.

The J gene is TRBJ1-1, the V gene TRBV19; no clear D gene. Trimming took off 2 bases at V and 2 bases at J, with 9 bases between the two ends. From germline, CDR1 is LNHDA and CDR2 SQIVND (reference sequence). CDR3 length: 14 residues. CDR3 protein: CASSISLLNTEAFF. CDR3 in DNA: TGTGCCAGTAGTATATCTCTTCTAAACACTGAAGCTTTCTTT.

The sample holds one count of this clone. The rearrangement joins TRBV10-3 to TRBJ1-1, with D perhaps TRBD1 (5 bases). The V gene lost 0 bases and the J gene lost 4 bases, with 15 bases spanning the gap. In germline, CDR1 is ENHRY, CDR2 SYGVKD. The CDR3 sequence is 16 residues long. The CDR3 region is CAISESVGRGSTEAFF. DNA for the CDR3: TGTGCCATCAGTGAGTCGGTGGGAAGGGGAAGCACTGAAGCTTTCTTT.

This clone was recorded once. This rearrangement joins TRBV6-5 to TRBJ1-5; 8 nucleotides agree with TRBD1. Germline V gives CDR1 MNHEY, CDR2 SVGAGI. CDR3 length: 15 amino acids. V lost 6 bases, J lost 0 bases, and 4 bases stayed unmatched. The CDR3 nucleotides read TGTGCCAGCAGAGGACAGGGAGCTAGCAATCAGCCCCAGCATTTT. Amino acids: CASRGQGASNQPQHF.

This clone was observed a single time. This chain links TRBV10-3 with TRBJ2-7; 13 positions agree with TRBD2. This CDR3 comprises 17 residues. V was pared by 3 bases and J by 0 bases, with 5 bases of the junction left unmatched. Germline V lookup: CDR1 ENHRY, CDR2 SYGVKD. Here the CDR3 reads CAISERRLAGGSYEQYF. The CDR3 nucleotides read TGTGCCATCAGTGAACGACGACTAGCGGGGGGCTCCTACGAGCAGTACTTC.

This chain joins TRBV5-4 and TRBJ1-1; D gene unclear. Germline values: CDR1 SGHNT, CDR2 YYREEE (reference sequence). V was cut by 1 base and J by 4 bases, with 11 bases left in between. The CDR3 sequence is 14 residues long. The CDR3 loop is CASSLLQSRTEAFF. DNA of the CDR3: TGTGCCAGCAGCTTGCTTCAGTCTCGCACTGAAGCTTTCTTT.

J is TRBJ2-7 and V is TRBV27, with 10 bases fitting TRBD1. Per the germline V gene, CDR1 is MNHEY and CDR2 is SMNVEV (reference sequence). This CDR3 spans 16 amino acids. V shed 4 bases and J 5 bases; nucleotides not matched to a gene: 11. CDR3 coding DNA: TGTGCCAGCAGTTCACTAGGACAGGGGGAACGGAACGAGCAGTACTTC. Translated, it gives CASSSLGQGERNEQYF.